This TCR beta chain is drawn from a study of T cell changes during pregnancy in multiple sclerosis. There are 14 residues in the CDR3. Profiling relied on immunoSEQ multiplex PCR, and the TCRdb table lists in-frame clones only, not all of them. Here the sample spans roughly 20,000 clones, around 89% being singletons. The rearrangement uses TRBV21-1 and TRBJ2-7; TRBD1 reflects the table's D call only, with no check against the DNA. TRBV21-1 is a pseudogene. This sample comprised CD8+ T cells from peripheral blood mononuclear cells, obtained in the third trimester of pregnancy. The receptor comes from a female donor in good health, enrolled as a control in a pregnancy study. The CDR3 DNA follows: TGTGCCAGCAGCAAACTGGGGCTGTCCTACGAGCAGTACTTC. Protein product: CASSKLGLSYEQYF.